The sequence of this T cell receptor (beta chain) was determined in a study of CXCR3-negative and CXCR3-positive naive CD8 T cells. Study observations and caveats: TRB CDR3 properties served as the basis for inferring TCR strength, and surface CD5 was comparable between naive subsets. Diversity in memory CD8+ cells fell much lower than the comparably high levels seen in both naive subsets. TRBV-TRBJ usage matched between naive CXCR3-negative and CXCR3-positive cells but not between memory cells.

5' RACE that incorporated UMI labels was used to prepare the TRB cDNA libraries. TCRdb reanalyzed the 5' RACE reads and collapses them to one entry per CDR3 protein, without DNA. This sample's clone table lists just under 45,000 distinct CDR3 sequences. For this clonotype: Its antigen remains unidentified.

At roughly 300,000 cells each, triplicate sorts were carried out for each CD8+ T cell subset. The receptor was isolated from a human donor in good health. Some clones in this sample may be carry-over from other donors' samples. The sequencing sample was made of memory CD8+ T cells from blood.

The CDR3 loop reads CASSFRDRSSGANVLTF. This rearrangement joins TRBV5-5 to TRBJ2-6; as DNA is missing, the TRBD1 call by TCRdb cannot be tested. Germline V gene data show CDR1 as SGHKS and CDR2 as YYEKEE (reference sequence). This CDR3 comprises 17 residues. Full variable domain (outside the CDR3, taken from reference TRBV5-5 and TRBJ2-6): DAGVTQSPTHLIKTRGQQVTLRCSPISGHKSVSWYQQVLGQGPQFIFQYYEKEERGRGNFPDRFSARQFPNYSSELNVNALLLGDSALYLCASSFRDRSSGANVLTFGAGSRLTVL.